The 23 T cell receptor beta chains presented below share a single source sample, sequenced in a study of Ad26.COV2.S vaccination and SARS-CoV-2 variants. Profiled with immunoSEQ multiplex PCR; TCRdb holds only in-frame clones, not every one. This sample has under 250,000 clones, with around 88% found just once. This sample's treatment: 15 to 20 received Ad26.COV2.S at low or high dose, single or two shots; 5 received placebo; per-sample allocation not given. Vaccine and placebo recipients were sampled on day 63 after the first injection. The material was peripheral blood, obtained in a trial of Ad26.COV2.S vaccine versus placebo. These receptors came from a person between 18 and 59 years old who received the Ad26.COV2.S COVID-19 vaccine or a placebo.

The rearrangement joins TRBV27 to TRBJ1-1; D unclear. This CDR3 contains 13 residues. The V end lost 5 bases, the J end lost 2 bases, and 9 bases lay between the germline ends. Germline CDR1 is MNHEY and CDR2 is SMNVEV (reference sequence). This CDR3 is CASSRRENTEAFF. The CDR3 DNA is TGTGCCAGCAGTAGGAGGGAAAACACTGAAGCTTTCTTT.

The CDR3 DNA follows: TGTGCCAGCAGCGCCCGCGGCGCTTCGTATGGCTACACCTTC. This encodes CASSARGASYGYTF. This sequence joins TRBV9 and TRBJ1-2; D ambiguous. The CDR3 sequence is 14 residues long. CDR1 and CDR2 from the germline V gene are SGDLS and YYNGEE. V shed 3 bases and J shed 5 bases, with 14 bases lying between them. Drawing the rest from reference TRBV9 and TRBJ1-2, the complete variable domain is DSGVTQTPKHLITATGQRVTLRCSPRSGDLSVYWYQQSLDQGLQFLIQYYNGEERAKGNILERFSAQQFPDLHSELNLSSLELGDSALYFCASSARGASYGYTFGSGTRLTVV.

With regard to this clone: At the DNA level, this CDR3 is encoded by other sequences in the same sample as well. The chain combines TRBV7-9 with TRBJ2-7, with no clear D. The CDR3 contains 12 residues. Germline V lookup: CDR1 SEHNR, CDR2 FQNEAQ (reference sequence). Between the trimmed V and J ends, which lost 4 bases and 3 bases, there was a span of 7 bases. DNA of the CDR3: TGTGCCAGCAGCTCTTCAAGCTACGAGCAGTACTTC. This translates into CASSSSSYEQYF.

This clone is a singleton in its sample. The chain uses TRBV7-2 and TRBJ2-1; D may be TRBD1 or TRBD2 (5 bases each). The CDR3 is 15 residues long. V was cut by 2 bases and J by 7 bases, with 15 bases left in between. Germline V gives CDR1 SGHTA, CDR2 FQGNSA. The CDR3 DNA reads as TGTGCCAGCAGCTTAATGGCGGGCCAGGGAAATGAGCAGTTCTTC. It codes for CASSLMAGQGNEQFF. Full variable domain (outside the CDR3, taken from reference TRBV7-2 and TRBJ2-1): GAGVSQSPSNKVTEKGKDVELRCDPISGHTALYWYRQSLGQGLEFLIYFQGNSAPDKSGLPSDRFSAERTGGSVSTLTIQRTQQEDSAVYLCASSLMAGQGNEQFFGPGTRLTVL.

This clone has a handful of counts. This sequence joins TRBV27 and TRBJ1-6; possible D gene TRBD1, 6 bases. Germline V CDR1 and CDR2: MNHEY, SMNVEV (reference sequence). The CDR3 length is 14 residues. V was pared by 2 bases and J by 9 bases, with 11 bases between. The DNA of the CDR3 is TGTGCCAGCAGTTTAGGGGGGGCCGGTTCACCCCTCCACTTT. As protein: CASSLGGAGSPLHF.

CDR3 nucleotides: TGTGCCAGTAGTATAGATCAACAGGCAAGAGTGGCCCAGTACTTC. Encoded protein: CASSIDQQARVAQYF. This chain joins TRBV19 and TRBJ2-5; a weak D match, TRBD1 (5 bases). This CDR3 has 15 residues. V lost 0 bases, J lost 9 bases, and 17 bases lay in between. Germline V gives CDR1 LNHDA, CDR2 SQIVND (reference sequence).

The rearrangement joins TRBV6-5 to TRBJ1-5; 9 nucleotides agree with TRBD1. The V segment lost 4 bases and the J segment 7 bases; nucleotides outside the gene matches: 2. Germline V lookup: CDR1 MNHEY, CDR2 SVGAGI. The CDR3 is made up of 13 amino acids. The CDR3 DNA reads TGTGCCAGCAGTTGGGACAGGGACCAGCCCCAGCATTTT. It translates to CASSWDRDQPQHF.

The chain joins TRBV9 to TRBJ1-3, with 10 bases aligning to TRBD1. The length of the CDR3 is 17 residues. Germline assignment: CDR1 SGDLS and CDR2 YYNGEE. The ends lost 4 bases at V and 0 bases at J; junction bases unmatched: 7. CDR3 sequence (DNA): TGTGCCAGCAGCTTACGGACAGGGGGTCTCTCTGGAAACACCATATATTTT. This translates into CASSLRTGGLSGNTIYF.

This clone was seen more than once but under ten times. This chain joins TRBV5-8 and TRBJ2-7; tentatively, D is TRBD1 (6 bases). Germline CDR1 SGHTS, CDR2 YDEGEE. Trimming cost V 0 bases and J 2 bases, with 9 bases left between them. There are 14 residues in the CDR3. CDR3 bases: TGTGCCAGCAGCTTGGATGACAGGCCCTACGAGCAGTACTTC. Translation gives CASSLDDRPYEQYF.

This clone was detected only once. The chain uses TRBV5-1 and TRBJ2-3; D may correspond to TRBD1 or TRBD2 (5 bases each). Germline V gene sequence: CDR1 SGHRS, CDR2 YFSETQ. The CDR3 totals 16 residues. Trimming took 4 bases from V and 0 from J, leaving 15 bases between them. CDR3 protein: CASSQTGTASTDTQYF. CDR3 coding DNA: TGCGCCAGCAGCCAAACCGGGACGGCAAGCACAGATACGCAGTATTTT.

The chain recombines TRBV7-2 with TRBJ2-5; D not certain. There are 11 residues in the CDR3. The germline gives CDR1 SGHTA, CDR2 FQGNSA. Trimming took 8 bases from V and 4 from J, leaving 8 bases between them. The CDR3: CASSGGETQYF. CDR3 nucleotides: TGTGCCAGCTCAGGCGGAGAGACCCAGTACTTC.

The chain carries TRBV5-6 and TRBJ1-1; no clear D. Between the trimmed V and J ends, which lost 1 base and 0 bases, there was a span of 7 bases. CDR1 and CDR2 (germline): SGHDT, YYEEEE. The CDR3 consists of 14 residues. CDR3 residues: CASSLFGMNTEAFF. CDR3 coding DNA: TGTGCCAGCAGCTTGTTTGGGATGAACACTGAAGCTTTCTTT.

V usage is TRBV6-1 and J usage is TRBJ2-5, with TRBD2 identical over 7 bases. Germline-derived CDR1 and CDR2 are MNHNS and SASEGT. V lost 1 base, J lost 6 bases, and 5 bases stayed unmatched. CDR3 size: 14 residues. Here the CDR3 DNA reads TGTGCCAGCAGTGAAGGGGGGGGACGCAAGACCCAGTACTTC. It yields the protein CASSEGGGRKTQYF.

The chain carries TRBV3-1 (or the pseudogene TRBV3-2) and TRBJ1-1; D is perhaps TRBD1 (6 bases). This CDR3 comprises 11 residues. The V gene lost 6 bases and the J gene lost 11 bases, with 13 bases spanning the gap. Germline V gene lookup returns CDR1 LGHDT and CDR2 YNNKEL (reference sequence). The DNA for the CDR3 is TGTGCCAGCAGACAGACAGGATCGGCTTTCTTT. This encodes CASRQTGSAFF.

The rearrangement joins TRBV9 to TRBJ1-6; 8 nucleotides line up with TRBD1. The germline V gene has CDR1 SGDLS and CDR2 YYNGEE. There are 17 residues in the CDR3. V was clipped by 4 bases and J by 8 bases; unmatched bases: 14. For the CDR3, the DNA is TGTGCCAGCAGCCCTTCCACCGGGACAGGCCTGTATTCACCCCTCCACTTT. Protein sequence: CASSPSTGTGLYSPLHF.

The chain is built from TRBV7-9 and TRBJ2-7; D is unclear. The germline V gene encodes CDR1 SEHNR and CDR2 FQNEAQ (reference sequence). This CDR3 spans 15 amino acids. Trimming removed 2 bases at V and 1 base at J, with 12 bases between. This CDR3 reads CASSLSTVTSYEQYF. The CDR3 DNA reads TGTGCCAGCAGCTTATCCACCGTTACGTCCTACGAGCAGTACTTC.

The chain recombines TRBV4-3 with TRBJ2-6; weak D call: TRBD2 (6 bases). The CDR3 length is 16 residues. The V end lost 1 base, the J end lost 4 bases, and 11 bases lay between the germline ends. Per the germline V gene, CDR1 is LGHNA and CDR2 is YSLEER. The CDR3 region has the DNA TGCGCCAGCAGCCAAGCGGCGGGATCCGGGGCCAACGTCCTGACTTTC. Its protein product is CASSQAAGSGANVLTF.

The chain has TRBV13 and TRBJ1-5; 7 nucleotides agree with TRBD1. This CDR3 contains 13 residues. V lost 5 bases, J lost 6 bases, and 4 bases stayed unmatched. Germline CDR1 PRHDT, CDR2 FYEKMQ (reference sequence). The chain's CDR3 is CASSHDRVQPQHF. DNA of the CDR3: TGTGCCAGCAGCCATGACAGGGTTCAGCCCCAGCATTTT.

This sequence joins TRBV19 and TRBJ2-4, with 12 bases that match TRBD2. The CDR3 loop spans 17 amino acids. V lost 3 bases and J lost 0; bases outside the gene matches: 3. Germline loops: CDR1 LNHDA, CDR2 SQIVND (reference sequence). The CDR3 protein is CASSILAGGLAKNIQYF. The CDR3 DNA reads TGTGCCAGTAGTATCCTAGCGGGAGGGTTAGCCAAAAACATTCAGTACTTC.

The chain joins TRBV27 to TRBJ2-3; D perhaps matches TRBD1 (5 bases). CDR1 is MNHEY, CDR2 SMNVEV, per germline (reference sequence). This CDR3 comprises 17 residues. Trimming took 3 bases from V and 0 from J, leaving 16 bases between them. CDR3 residues: CASSLTLGHDSTDTQYF. The DNA of the CDR3 is TGTGCCAGCAGTTTGACCCTGGGGCACGATAGCACAGATACGCAGTATTTT.

This clone was counted a few times. The chain couples TRBV2 to TRBJ2-3; perhaps TRBD2 as D (6 bases). Germline V CDR1 and CDR2: SNHLY, FYNNEI. The CDR3 has 16 amino acids. V was trimmed by 0 bases and J by 0 bases, leaving 10 bases between them. For the CDR3, the DNA is TGTGCCAGCAGTGAAGCGAGGAGGGGTAGCACAGATACGCAGTATTTT. Amino acid sequence: CASSEARRGSTDTQYF.

The chain recombines TRBV7-3 with TRBJ2-5; 7 nucleotides align to TRBD2. The CDR3 extends over 15 amino acids. CDR1 and CDR2 (germline): SGHTA, FQGTGA. Trimming removed 5 bases from V and 2 bases from J; junction bases left unmatched: 8. The CDR3 nucleotides are TGTGCCAGCAGCCTATCGGGAGGAGTACAAGAGACCCAGTACTTC. Translated, it gives CASSLSGGVQETQYF.

This clone was found a few times. The rearrangement uses TRBV10-1 and TRBJ2-3; 9 nucleotides match TRBD2. Germline loops: CDR1 WNHNN, CDR2 SYGVQD (reference sequence). The CDR3 is 18 residues long. After removal of 8 bases from V and 0 bases from J, the junction contained 15 bases not matched to a gene. CDR3 sequence reads: CASYFSGSLGESTDTQYF. DNA of the CDR3: TGCGCCAGCTATTTTAGCGGGAGCCTGGGGGAAAGCACAGATACGCAGTATTTT.